Described below is a single TCR beta chain sequence and its context. The antigen remains unidentified. This specimen belongs to a study of glioma-infiltrating T cells after dendritic cell vaccination. Time point defined: after dendritic cell vaccination, including at tumor progression/relapse. All glioblastoma patients lacked an isocitrate dehydrogenase mutation. Study observations and caveats: Longer survival after dendritic cell vaccination followed higher pretreatment TIL content.

Method: immunoSEQ multiplex PCR; TCRdb's copy keeps in-frame clones and lacks some. The repertoire holds 100,000 or so clones, roughly 90% seen once, with roughly 3% in the top ten. CDR3 length equals 13 residues. The germline gives CDR1 SGHRS, CDR2 YFSETQ. V lost 0 bases, J lost 1 base, and 4 bases lay in between. This TCR came from a human donor with glioblastoma. The sample here was blood, taken after dendritic cell vaccination. The chain recombines TRBV5-1 with TRBJ1-1; D not certain. The CDR3 coding sequence is TGCGCCAGCAGCTTGGCGGGGAACACTGAAGCTTTCTTT. It yields the protein CASSLAGNTEAFF. The whole variable domain, remainder taken from reference TRBV5-1 and TRBJ1-1, is KAGVTQTPRYLIKTRGQQVTLSCSPISGHRSVSWYQQTPGQGLQFLFEYFSETQRNKGNFPGRFSGRQFSNSRSEMNVSTLELGDSALYLCASSLAGNTEAFFGQGTRLTVV.